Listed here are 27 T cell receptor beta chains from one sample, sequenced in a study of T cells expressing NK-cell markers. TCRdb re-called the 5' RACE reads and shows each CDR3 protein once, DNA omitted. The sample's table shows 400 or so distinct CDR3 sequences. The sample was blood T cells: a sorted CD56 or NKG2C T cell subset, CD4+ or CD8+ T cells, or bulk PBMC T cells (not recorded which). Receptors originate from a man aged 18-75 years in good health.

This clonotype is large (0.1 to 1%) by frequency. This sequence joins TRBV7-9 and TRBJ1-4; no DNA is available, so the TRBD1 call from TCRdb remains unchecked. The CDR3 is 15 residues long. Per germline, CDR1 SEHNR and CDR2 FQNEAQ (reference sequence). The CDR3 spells CASSPRRAFNEKLFF.

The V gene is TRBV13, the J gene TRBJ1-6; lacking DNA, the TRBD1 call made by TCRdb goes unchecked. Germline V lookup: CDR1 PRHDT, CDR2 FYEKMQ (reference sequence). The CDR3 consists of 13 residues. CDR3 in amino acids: CASSLRGNSPLHF.

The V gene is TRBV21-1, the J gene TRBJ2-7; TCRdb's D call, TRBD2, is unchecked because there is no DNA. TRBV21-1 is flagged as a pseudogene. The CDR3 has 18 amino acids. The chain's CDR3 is CASSKDERAGTSVGEQYF.

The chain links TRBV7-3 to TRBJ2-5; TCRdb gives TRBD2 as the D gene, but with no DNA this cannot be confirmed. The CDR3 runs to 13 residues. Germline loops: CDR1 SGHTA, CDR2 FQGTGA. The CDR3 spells CASSRTIQETQYF.

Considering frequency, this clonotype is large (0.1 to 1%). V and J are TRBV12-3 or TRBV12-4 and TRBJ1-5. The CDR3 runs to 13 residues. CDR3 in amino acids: CASSLVGYQPQHF.

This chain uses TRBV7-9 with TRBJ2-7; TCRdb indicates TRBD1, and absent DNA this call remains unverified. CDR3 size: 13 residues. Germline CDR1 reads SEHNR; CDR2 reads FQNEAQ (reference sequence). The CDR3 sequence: CASSLEQGAEQYF.

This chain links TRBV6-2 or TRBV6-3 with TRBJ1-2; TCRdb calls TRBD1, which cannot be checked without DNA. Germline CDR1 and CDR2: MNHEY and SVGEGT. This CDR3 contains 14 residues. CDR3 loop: CASSYAGAGYGYTF.

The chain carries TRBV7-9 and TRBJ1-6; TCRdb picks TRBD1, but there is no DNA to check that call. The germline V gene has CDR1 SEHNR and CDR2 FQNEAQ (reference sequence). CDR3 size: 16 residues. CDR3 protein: CASQITGGWGNSPLHF.

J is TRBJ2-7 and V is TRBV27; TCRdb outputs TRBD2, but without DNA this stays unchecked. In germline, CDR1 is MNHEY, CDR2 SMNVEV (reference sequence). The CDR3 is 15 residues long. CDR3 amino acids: CASSGGLGTAYEQYF.

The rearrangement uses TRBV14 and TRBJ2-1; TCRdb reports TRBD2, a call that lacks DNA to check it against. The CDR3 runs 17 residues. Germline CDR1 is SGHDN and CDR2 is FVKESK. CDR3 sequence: CASSRLSDSIFYNEQFF. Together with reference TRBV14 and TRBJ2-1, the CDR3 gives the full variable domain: EAGVTQFPSHSVIEKGQTVTLRCDPISGHDNLYWYRRVMGKEIKFLLHFVKESKQDESGMPNNRFLAERTGGTYSTLKVQPAELEDSGVYFCASSRLSDSIFYNEQFFGPGTRLTVL.

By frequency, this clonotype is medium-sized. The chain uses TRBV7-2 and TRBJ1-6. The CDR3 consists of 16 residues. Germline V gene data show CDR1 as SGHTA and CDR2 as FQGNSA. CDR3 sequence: CASSFGQGPYNSPLHF.

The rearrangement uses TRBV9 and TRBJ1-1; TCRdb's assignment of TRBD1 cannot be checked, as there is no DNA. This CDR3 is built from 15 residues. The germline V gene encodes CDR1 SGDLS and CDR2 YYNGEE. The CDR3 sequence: CASSVEQGMNTEAFF.

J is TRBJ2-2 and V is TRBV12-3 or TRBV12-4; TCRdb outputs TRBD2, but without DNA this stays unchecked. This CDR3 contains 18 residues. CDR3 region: CASAMLAGGTKDTGELFF.

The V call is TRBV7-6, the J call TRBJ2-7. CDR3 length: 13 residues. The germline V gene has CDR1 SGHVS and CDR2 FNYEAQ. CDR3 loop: CASSFGFSYEQYF.

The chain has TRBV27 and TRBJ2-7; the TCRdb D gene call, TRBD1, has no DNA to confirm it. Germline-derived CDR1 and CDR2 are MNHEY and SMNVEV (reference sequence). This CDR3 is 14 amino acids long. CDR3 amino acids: CASSLTYPRGEQYF.

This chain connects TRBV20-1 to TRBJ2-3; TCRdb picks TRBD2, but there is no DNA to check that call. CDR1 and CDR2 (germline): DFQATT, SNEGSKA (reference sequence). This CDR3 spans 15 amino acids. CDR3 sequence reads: CSARASNWDTDTQYF.

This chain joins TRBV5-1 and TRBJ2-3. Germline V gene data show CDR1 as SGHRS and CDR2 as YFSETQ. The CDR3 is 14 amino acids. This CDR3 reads CASSLAERTDTQYF.

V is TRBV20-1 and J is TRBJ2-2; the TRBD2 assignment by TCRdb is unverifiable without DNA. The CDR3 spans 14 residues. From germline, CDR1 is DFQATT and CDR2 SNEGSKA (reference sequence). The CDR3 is CSARAVLSPGELFF.

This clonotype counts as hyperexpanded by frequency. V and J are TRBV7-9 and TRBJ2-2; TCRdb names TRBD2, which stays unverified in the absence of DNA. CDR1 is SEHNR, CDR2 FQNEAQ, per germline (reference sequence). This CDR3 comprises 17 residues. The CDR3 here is CASSLRGPRPSTGELFF.

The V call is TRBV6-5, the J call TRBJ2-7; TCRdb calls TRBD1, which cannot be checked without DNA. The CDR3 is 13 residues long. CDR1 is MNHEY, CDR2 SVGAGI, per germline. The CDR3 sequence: CASSYEGQSEQYF.

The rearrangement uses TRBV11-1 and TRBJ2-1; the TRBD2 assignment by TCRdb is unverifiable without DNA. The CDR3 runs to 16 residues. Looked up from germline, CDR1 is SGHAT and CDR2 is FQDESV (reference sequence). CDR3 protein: CASRGGGTPAYNEQFF.

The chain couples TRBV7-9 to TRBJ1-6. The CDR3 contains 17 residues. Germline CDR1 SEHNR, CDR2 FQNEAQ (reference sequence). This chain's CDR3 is CASSPTQASSYNSPLHF.

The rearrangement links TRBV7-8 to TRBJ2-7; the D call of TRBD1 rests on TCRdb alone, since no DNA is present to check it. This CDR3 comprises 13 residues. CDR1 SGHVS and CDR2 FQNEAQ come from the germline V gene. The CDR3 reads CASSLRSPYEQYF.

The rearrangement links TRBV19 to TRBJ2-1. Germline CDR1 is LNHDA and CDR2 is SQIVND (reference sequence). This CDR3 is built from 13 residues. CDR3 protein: CASSLKGYNEQFF.

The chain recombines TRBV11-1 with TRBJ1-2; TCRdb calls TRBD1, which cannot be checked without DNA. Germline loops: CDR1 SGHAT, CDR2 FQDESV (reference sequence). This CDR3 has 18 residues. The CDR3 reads CASSLVLGSAELGYGYTF.

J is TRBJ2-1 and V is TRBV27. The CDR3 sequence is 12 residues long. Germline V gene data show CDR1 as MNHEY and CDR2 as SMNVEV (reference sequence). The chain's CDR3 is CASSFRGDEQFF.

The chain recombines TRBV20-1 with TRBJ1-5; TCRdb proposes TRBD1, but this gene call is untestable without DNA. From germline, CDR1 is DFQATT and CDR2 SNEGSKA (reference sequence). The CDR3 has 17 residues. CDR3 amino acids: CSARPVGRTGANQPQHF.